The 5 T cell receptor beta chains below all came from one sample that was sequenced in a study of CXCR4 blockade with PD-1 therapy in pancreatic cancer. TCRdb's copy holds only in-frame clones and misses some; the assay was immunoSEQ multiplex PCR. The sample lists around 2,000 clones, about 54% occurring once. Sequencing used tumor tissue. These receptors originate from a human donor with pancreatic ductal adenocarcinoma.

The rearrangement links TRBV18 to TRBJ2-5; D is unresolved. The germline V gene has CDR1 KGHSH and CDR2 LQKENI. V lost 4 bases to trimming and J lost 1 base, with 7 bases between them. The CDR3 loop spans 13 amino acids. In DNA, the CDR3 is TGTGCCAGCTCACAGACTTTCCAAGAGACCCAGTACTTC. Translation: CASSQTFQETQYF.

This clone was counted between two and nine times. V and J are TRBV11-3 and TRBJ2-3; D call uncertain. The CDR3 runs 16 residues. Trimming removed 1 base from V and 2 bases from J, with 13 bases in between. CDR1 SGHNT and CDR2 YENEEA come from the germline V gene. The CDR3 DNA is TGTGCCAGCAGCTTAGGTAGTTCCGGGCCCACAGATACGCAGTATTTT. Residues: CASSLGSSGPTDTQYF.

The V call is TRBV15, the J call TRBJ1-5; D is uncertain. CDR3 size: 15 residues. The germline V gene has CDR1 LNHNV and CDR2 YYDKDF (reference sequence). The V gene lost 0 bases and the J gene lost 3 bases, with 9 bases spanning the gap. Here the CDR3 DNA reads TGTGCCACCAGCAGAGATATCGACAACAATCAGCCCCAGCATTTT. It is translated as CATSRDIDNNQPQHF.

The chain links TRBV11-3 to TRBJ1-3; TRBD1 matches at 8 bases. The CDR3 is made up of 20 amino acids. Germline assignment: CDR1 SGHNT and CDR2 YENEEA. V trimming: 2 bases; J trimming: 2 bases; junction bases outside the gene matches: 17. In nucleotides, the CDR3 is TGTGCCAGCAGCTTACTCGGGACAGGCCGTAGGGGCGAAGCTGGAAACACCATATATTTT. Residues: CASSLLGTGRRGEAGNTIYF. Based on the CDR3 plus reference TRBV11-3 and TRBJ1-3, the full variable domain is EAGVVQSPRYKIIEKKQPVAFWCNPISGHNTLYWYLQNLGQGPELLIRYENEEAVDDSQLPKDRFSAERLKGVDSTLKIQPAELGDSAVYLCASSLLGTGRRGEAGNTIYFGEGSWLTVV.

This chain links TRBV5-1 with TRBJ2-1; D call uncertain. The CDR3 spans 18 residues. Germline V CDR1 and CDR2: SGHRS, YFSETQ. V was clipped by 2 bases and J by 9 bases, with 27 bases between them. The CDR3 region is CASSFGLMWVENPAEQFF. The DNA for the CDR3 is TGCGCCAGCAGCTTTGGATTGATGTGGGTAGAAAATCCCGCTGAGCAGTTCTTC.